These 2 T cell receptor beta chains came from one sample sequenced in a study of radiotherapy plus CTLA-4 blockade in lung cancer. Method: immunoSEQ multiplex PCR; TCRdb's copy keeps in-frame clones and lacks some. This sample carries 90,000 to 150,000 clones, about four fifths of them seen once, and the ten largest clones take about 5.2%. The sample in question was peripheral blood, obtained from a patient treated with radiotherapy plus ipilimumab. All receptors derive from a human donor with non-small cell lung cancer who had a partial response to radiotherapy plus ipilimumab.

This clone appeared once. The chain uses TRBV21-1 and TRBJ1-2; the table's D call TRBD1 went unverified against the DNA. TRBV21-1 is annotated as a pseudogene. This CDR3 is built from 15 residues. In DNA, the CDR3 is TGTGCCAGCAGCAAAGAGGGGTCGCAACGACGGGGCTACACCTTC. It yields the protein CASSKEGSQRRGYTF.

The chain couples TRBV15 to TRBJ1-5; TRBD1 is a possible D gene (5 bases). The CDR3 covers 15 residues. In germline, CDR1 is LNHNV, CDR2 YYDKDF (reference sequence). The ends were cut back, 0 bases at V and 2 bases at J, with 8 bases in the middle. CDR3 region: CATSRDGGGNQPQHF. The CDR3 DNA reads TGTGCCACCAGCAGAGATGGAGGGGGCAATCAGCCCCAGCATTTT.